This TCR beta chain was documented in a study of T cells after yellow fever vaccination. The study made its TCR cDNA through 5'RACE template switching. That step introduced a universal primer site along with UMIs. Each CDR3 protein is one row after TCRdb ran MiXCR on the 5' RACE reads. This sample has about 400,000 distinct CDR3 sequences; around 6.4% occur once, and the top ten carry over 14%. This clonotype was seen a few times. The antigen remains unidentified. Broader study findings: Any FACS-sorted repertoire could hold abundant clonotypes that contaminate it from the bulk population.

Trimming removed 3 bases at V and 0 bases at J, with 9 bases between. CDR1 KGHSH and CDR2 LQKENI come from the germline V gene. This CDR3 region has 15 residues. This chain links TRBV18 with TRBJ2-4; D might be TRBD2 (6 bases). The clonotype originates from a man aged 25-40 years who received the YFV17D yellow fever vaccine. Here the sequenced sample was PBMCs, taken 5 days after the yellow fever booster vaccination. In nucleotides, the CDR3 is TGTGCCAGCTCACCGCGGGGTTCAGCCAAAAACATTCAGTACTTC. This codes for CASSPRGSAKNIQYF.